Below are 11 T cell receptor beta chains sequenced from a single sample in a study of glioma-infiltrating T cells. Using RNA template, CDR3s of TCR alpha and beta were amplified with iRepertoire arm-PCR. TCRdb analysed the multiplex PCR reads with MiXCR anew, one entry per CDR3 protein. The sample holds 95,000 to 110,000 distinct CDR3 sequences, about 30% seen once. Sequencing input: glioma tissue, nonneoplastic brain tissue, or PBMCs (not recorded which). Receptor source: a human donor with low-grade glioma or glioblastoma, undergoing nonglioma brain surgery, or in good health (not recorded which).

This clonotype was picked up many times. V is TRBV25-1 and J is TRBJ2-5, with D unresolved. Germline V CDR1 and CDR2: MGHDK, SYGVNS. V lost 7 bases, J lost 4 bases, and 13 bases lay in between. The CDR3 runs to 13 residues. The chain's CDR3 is CASMTSIRETQYF. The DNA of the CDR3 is TGTGCCAGCATGACCTCAATACGAGAGACCCAGTACTTC.

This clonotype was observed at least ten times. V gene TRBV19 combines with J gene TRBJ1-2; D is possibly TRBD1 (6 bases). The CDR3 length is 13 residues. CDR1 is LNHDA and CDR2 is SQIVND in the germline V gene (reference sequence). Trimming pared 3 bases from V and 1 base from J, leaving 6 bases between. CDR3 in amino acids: CASSMDSNYGYTF. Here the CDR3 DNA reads TGTGCCAGTAGTATGGACAGTAACTATGGCTACACCTTC.

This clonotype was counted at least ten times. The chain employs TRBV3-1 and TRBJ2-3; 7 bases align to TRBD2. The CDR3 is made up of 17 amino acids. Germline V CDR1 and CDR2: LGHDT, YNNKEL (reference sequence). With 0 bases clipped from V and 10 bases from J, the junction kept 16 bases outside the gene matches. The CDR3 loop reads CASSQDSSGGLKVAQYF. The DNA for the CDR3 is TGTGCCAGCAGCCAAGATTCTTCGGGGGGTTTAAAGGTCGCGCAGTATTTT.

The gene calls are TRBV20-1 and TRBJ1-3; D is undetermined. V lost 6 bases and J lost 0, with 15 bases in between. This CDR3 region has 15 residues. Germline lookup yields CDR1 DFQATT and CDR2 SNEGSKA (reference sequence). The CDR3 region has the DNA TGCAGTGCCCGTTACAATTCTCGCTCTGGAAACACCATATATTTT. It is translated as CSARYNSRSGNTIYF.

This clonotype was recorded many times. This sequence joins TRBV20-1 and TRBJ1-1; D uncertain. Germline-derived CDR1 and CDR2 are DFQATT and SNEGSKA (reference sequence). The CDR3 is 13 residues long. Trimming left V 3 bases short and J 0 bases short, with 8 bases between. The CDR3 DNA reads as TGCAGTGCTAGCCCGCGATTGAACACTGAAGCTTTCTTT. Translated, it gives CSASPRLNTEAFF.

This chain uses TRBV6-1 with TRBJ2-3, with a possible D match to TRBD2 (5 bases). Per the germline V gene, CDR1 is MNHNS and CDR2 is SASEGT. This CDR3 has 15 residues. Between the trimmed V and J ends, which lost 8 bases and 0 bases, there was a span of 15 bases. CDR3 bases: TGTGCCAGCCCCCCCGGGGTTCCTAGCACAGATACGCAGTATTTT. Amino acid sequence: CASPPGVPSTDTQYF.

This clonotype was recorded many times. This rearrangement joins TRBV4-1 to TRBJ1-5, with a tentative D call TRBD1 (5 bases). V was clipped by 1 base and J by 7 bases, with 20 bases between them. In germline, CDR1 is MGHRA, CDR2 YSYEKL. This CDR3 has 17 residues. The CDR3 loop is CASSQASGYGAGQPQHF. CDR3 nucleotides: TGCGCCAGCAGCCAAGCGTCGGGGTACGGGGCGGGGCAGCCCCAGCATTTT.

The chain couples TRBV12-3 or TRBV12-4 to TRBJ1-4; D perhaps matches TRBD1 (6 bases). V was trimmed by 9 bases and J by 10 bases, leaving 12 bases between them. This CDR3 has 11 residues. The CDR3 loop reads CASLEGVKLFF. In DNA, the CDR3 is TGTGCCAGTCTTGAGGGGGTAAAACTGTTTTTT.

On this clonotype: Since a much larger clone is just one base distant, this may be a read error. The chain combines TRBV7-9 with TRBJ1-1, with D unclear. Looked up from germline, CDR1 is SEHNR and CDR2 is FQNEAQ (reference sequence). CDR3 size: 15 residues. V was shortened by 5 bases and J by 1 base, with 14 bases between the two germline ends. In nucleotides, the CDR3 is TGTGCCAGCAGCCCACCAGGCAGTCAGAACACTGAAGCTTTCTTT. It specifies CASSPPGSQNTEAFF.

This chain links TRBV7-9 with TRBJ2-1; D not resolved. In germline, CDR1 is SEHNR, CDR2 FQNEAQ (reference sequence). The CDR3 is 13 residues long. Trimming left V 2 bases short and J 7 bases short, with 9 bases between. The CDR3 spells CASSLPHNNEQFF. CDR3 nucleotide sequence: TGTGCCAGCAGCTTACCACACAATAATGAGCAGTTCTTC. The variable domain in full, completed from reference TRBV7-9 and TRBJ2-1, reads DTGVSQNPRHKITKRGQNVTFRCDPISEHNRLYWYRQTLGQGPEFLTYFQNEAQLEKSRLLSDRFSAERPKGSFSTLEIQRTEQGDSAMYLCASSLPHNNEQFFGPGTRLTVL.

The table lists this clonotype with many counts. CDR3 sequence reads: CASSDGYPNEQFF. The CDR3 DNA is TGTGCCAGCAGTGATGGGTACCCGAATGAGCAGTTCTTC. The chain uses TRBV6-4 and TRBJ2-1; D is ambiguous. This CDR3 has 13 residues. V was cut by 3 bases and J by 7 bases, with 10 bases left in between. From germline, CDR1 is MRHNA and CDR2 SNTAGT.